This TCR beta chain was documented in a study of Graves' ophthalmopathy and Graves' hyperthyroidism (dated by TCRdb to about 2018). Regarding the research as a whole: Peripheral blood was collected at initial diagnosis, before any treatment. To explore V-J signatures distinguishing ophthalmopathy from hyperthyroidism, a discovery set of about a hundred patients (fewer than 45 ophthalmopathy, 55 to 60 stable hyperthyroidism) was enrolled. After sampling, hyperthyroidism patients received methimazole starting at 30 mg daily, and ophthalmopathy patients received high-dose intravenous methylprednisolone. The independent validation cohort included 20 or so hyperthyroidism patients plus 17 patients who later progressed from hyperthyroidism to ophthalmopathy. The study used TCR beta repertoire signatures to distinguish Graves' ophthalmopathy from Graves' hyperthyroidism and to predict progression to ophthalmopathy. In total, 135 blood samples were TCR-sequenced: approximately 40 ophthalmopathy, some 80 hyperthyroidism and about 17 hyperthyroidism-to-ophthalmopathy patients. In over five hyperthyroidism patients, T-cell repertoires of thyroid tissue and blood were compared.

Paper-wide results and their limitations: In validation, the model predicted ophthalmopathy progression with nearly 71% sensitivity and roughly 72% specificity; more than ten predicted patients were CT-confirmed with GO in a median of approximately six months. Most of the expanded thyroid clonotypes with a frequency above 0.001 were also detected in blood, and it was suggested that the thyroid immune response may be reflected by blood repertoires. The 13-signature model separated ophthalmopathy from stable hyperthyroidism with approximately 90% sensitivity and around 84% specificity in cross-validation, and 80%/75% in the test set. No statistical method was used to set the sample size in advance, and the investigators knew which group each participant was assigned to.

TCR beta CDR3 regions were amplified from RNA transcripts for repertoire sequencing. A first-round RT-PCR used HTBI primers with the Qiagen OneStep RT-PCR kit, followed by a second-round multiplex PCR, size selection and purification. The libraries underwent paired-end sequencing with 100 bp reads on an Illumina HiSeq2000. In the authors' own workflow: SOAPnuke was used for read processing, and reads with adapters, uncalled bases, a mean Phred below 15, or no exact constant-primer or identifier match were discarded. COPE v1.2.5 was used to merge the high-quality paired reads. Each unique nucleotide sequence was treated as a clonotype, and MiTCR v1.1 was used to align the clonotypes to the IMGT TRB V, D and J references. Analysis was restricted to V-J combinations with a frequency above 0.0001, which covered 98% to 99.2% of repertoires. A TCR clonal expansion and chaos score per V-J combination was defined as the ratio of F50 clonal expansion to chaos observed in the TCRdist matrix. Welch's t-statistics and random forest were used to reduce the features to about a dozen V-J combinations, which were then used as input to a naive Bayes classifier. Thyroid-blood repertoire similarity was quantified with the Morisita-Horn index. The public reads were reanalyzed by TCRdb: fastp trimming at Q25, MiXCR alignment, in-frame beta chains only. Each CDR3 protein appears once, grouped with its most common genes and DNA. It is TCRdb's table, rather than the study itself, that gives the V and J calls and clone size. The sample table lists fewer than 70,000 distinct CDR3 sequences, roughly half of them with a count of one. The ten most abundant clones make up 4.7% of the sample.

V has 5 bases trimmed and J has 4 bases trimmed; junction bases matching no gene number 7. Reading the germline V gene gives CDR1 SGHAT and CDR2 FQNNGV. CDR3 length: 14 amino acids, cysteine to phenylalanine. The kept DNA is CDR3 alone, 42 bases in frame from the first base. Patients with ophthalmopathy had moderately to severely active disease, with a Clinical Activity Score of 3 or more, a NOSPECS grade of 4 or more, and a disease duration of less than 3 months. Patients were excluded if they had other autoimmune diseases, uncontrolled infections, pregnancy or lactation. Diagnosis was based on clinical symptoms, serum thyroxine, TRAb, thyroid ultrasound and orbital computed tomography. PBMCs were isolated from 7.5 to 10 ml of fresh peripheral blood by Ficoll-Paque density gradient centrifugation. Total RNA was extracted with Trizol reagent and quality-checked on an Agilent 2100 Bioanalyzer. Details on this clonotype: Its recognized antigen is unknown. No clone much larger than this one lies a single base away; base qualities are absent.

Material for sequencing was peripheral blood. This TCR was sampled from an adult woman with Graves' ophthalmopathy. Recombination linked TRBV11-2 to TRBJ2-5, with 7 bases aligning to TRBD2. The base sequence is TGTGCCAGCAGCATCCACGGGAGGTTAGAGACCCAGTACTTC. Its translation reads: CASSIHGRLETQYF.